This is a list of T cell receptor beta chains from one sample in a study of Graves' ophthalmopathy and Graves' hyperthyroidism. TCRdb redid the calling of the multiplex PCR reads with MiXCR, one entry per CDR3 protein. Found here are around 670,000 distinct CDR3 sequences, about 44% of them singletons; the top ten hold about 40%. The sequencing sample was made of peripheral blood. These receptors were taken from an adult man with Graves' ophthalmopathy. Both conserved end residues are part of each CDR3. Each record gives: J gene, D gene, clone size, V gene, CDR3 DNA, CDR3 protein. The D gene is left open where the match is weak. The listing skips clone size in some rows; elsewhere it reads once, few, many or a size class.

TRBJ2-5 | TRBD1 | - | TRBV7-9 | TGTGCCAGCACCCGACAGGGAAAACAAGAGACCCAGTACTTC | CASTRQGKQETQYF
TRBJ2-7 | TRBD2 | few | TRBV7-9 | TGTGCCAGCAGCTTGCGTTCTAGCGGTCGCTACGAGCAGTACTTC | CASSLRSSGRYEQYF
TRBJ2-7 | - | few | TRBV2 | TGTGCCAGCAGCCAACAGATAGGCTCCTACGAGCAGTACTTC | CASSQQIGSYEQYF
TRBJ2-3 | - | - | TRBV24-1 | TGTGCCACCAGTGATTTGGGGGATATGCGAGATACGCAGTATTTT | CATSDLGDMRDTQYF
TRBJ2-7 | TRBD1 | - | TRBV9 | TGTGCCAGCAGCGTAGATGGGACAGCTTCCTACGAGCAGTACTTC | CASSVDGTASYEQYF
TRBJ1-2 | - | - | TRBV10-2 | TGCGCCAGCAGTGAGTACGACACTGGCGAGGGCTATGGCTACACCTTC | CASSEYDTGEGYGYTF
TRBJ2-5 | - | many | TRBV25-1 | TGTGCCAGCAGGCGAGGGGCACGGGAGACCCAGTACTTC | CASRRGARETQYF
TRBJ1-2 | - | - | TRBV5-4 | TGTGCCAGCAGCTCCTATGTCGGCGCACCAGTCTATGGCTACACCTTC | CASSSYVGAPVYGYTF
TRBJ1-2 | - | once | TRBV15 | TGTGCCACCAGCACGCACAGGGTTCAGGGCTATGGCTACACCTTC | CATSTHRVQGYGYTF
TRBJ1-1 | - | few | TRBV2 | TGTGCCAGCAGTCCAATTGGACGGGTGAACACTGAAGCTTTCTTT | CASSPIGRVNTEAFF
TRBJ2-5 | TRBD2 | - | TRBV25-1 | TGTGCCAGCAGTTATTTAGGACGGGAGGGTCAAGAGACCCAGTACTTC | CASSYLGREGQETQYF
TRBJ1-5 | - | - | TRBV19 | TGTGCCAGTAGTATGGGGCAGGGGAGAAATCAGCCCCAGCATTTT | CASSMGQGRNQPQHF
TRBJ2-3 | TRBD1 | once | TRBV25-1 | TGTGCCAGCAGTGGCCCACAGGGGTTTGTCATCACGCAGTATTTT | CASSGPQGFVITQYF
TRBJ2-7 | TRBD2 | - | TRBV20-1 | TGCAGTGCTAGAGATACTAGCGGGTGGCTCACCTACGAGCAGTACTTC | CSARDTSGWLTYEQYF
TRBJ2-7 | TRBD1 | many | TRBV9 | TGTGCCAGCAGCGTACGGGACAGTACGGCCGAGCAGTACTTC | CASSVRDSTAEQYF
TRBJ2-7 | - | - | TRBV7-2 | TGTGCCAGCAGCTTAGTGGAAGGGGTTATCTACGAGCAGTACTTC | CASSLVEGVIYEQYF
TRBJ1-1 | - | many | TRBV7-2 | TGTGCCAGCAGCTTAGCGTTTGGCAGGGGAGCTTTCTTT | CASSLAFGRGAFF
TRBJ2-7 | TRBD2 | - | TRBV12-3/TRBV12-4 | TGTGCCAGCAGTCCACGAGCGGGATGGATAAACTACGAGCAGTACTTC | CASSPRAGWINYEQYF
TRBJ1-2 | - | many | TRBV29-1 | TGCAGCGTTGGCGGCAGGGGTTTGGATGGCTACACCTTC | CSVGGRGLDGYTF
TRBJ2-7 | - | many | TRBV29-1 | TGCAGCGTCGGACAGAGCGCCTACGAGCAGTACTTC | CSVGQSAYEQYF
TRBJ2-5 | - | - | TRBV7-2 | TGTGCCAGCAGTCGGACAGTAGAAGAGACCCAGTACTTC | CASSRTVEETQYF
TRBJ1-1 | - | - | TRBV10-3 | TGTGCCAGCAGTGAAGACAGGCCCGCCTTCATGAACACTGAAGCTTTCTTT | CASSEDRPAFMNTEAFF
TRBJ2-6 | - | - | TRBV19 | TGTGCCAGTAGTGAAGTGCCTGGGGGCAACGTCCTGACTTTC | CASSEVPGGNVLTF
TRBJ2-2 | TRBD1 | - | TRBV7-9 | TGTGCCAGCAGCTTAGATCAAGGGGGCCGGGAGCTGTTTTTT | CASSLDQGGRELFF
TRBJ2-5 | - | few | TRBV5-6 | TGTGCCAGCAGCTTAGGAAACGGGGAGACCCAGTACTTC | CASSLGNGETQYF
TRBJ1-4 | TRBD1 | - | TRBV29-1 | TGCAGCGTCGGCCGGGACAGCTTTAATGAAAAACTGTTTTTT | CSVGRDSFNEKLFF
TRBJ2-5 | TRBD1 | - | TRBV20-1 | TGCAGTGCTACCGGACAGGGATCCCAGTACTTC | CSATGQGSQYF
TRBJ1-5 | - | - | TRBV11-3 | TGTGCCAGCAGCCAAGATGCCGGGATCAATCAGCCCCAGCATTTT | CASSQDAGINQPQHF
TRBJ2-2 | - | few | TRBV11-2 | TGTGCCAGCAGCTTAGGGGCGCATACCGGGGAGCTGTTTTTT | CASSLGAHTGELFF
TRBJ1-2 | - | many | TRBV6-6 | TGTGCCAGCAGTCCCCTCCAGGGTCACTATGGCTACACCTTC | CASSPLQGHYGYTF
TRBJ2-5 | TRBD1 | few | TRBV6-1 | TGTGCCAGCAGCCTTGTGGACAGGGGGCTTGAGTACTTC | CASSLVDRGLEYF
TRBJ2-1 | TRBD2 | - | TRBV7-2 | TGTGCCAGCACCCGGGGCGGGAGTCACTACAATGAGCAGTTCTTC | CASTRGGSHYNEQFF
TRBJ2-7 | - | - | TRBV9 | TGTGCCAGCAGCGTAGGGCCAGACTTATACGAGCAGTACTTC | CASSVGPDLYEQYF
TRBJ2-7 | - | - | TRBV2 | TGCGCCAGCAGCCAACTACCGGGCCCTTCCTACGAGCAGTACTTC | CASSQLPGPSYEQYF
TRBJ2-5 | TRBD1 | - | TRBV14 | TGTGCCAGCAGCCGGGACAGTCCTCGGCAAGAGACCCAGTACTTC | CASSRDSPRQETQYF
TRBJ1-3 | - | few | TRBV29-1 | TGCAGCGTTGAAGATGCCGGGGCTGGAAACACCATATATTTT | CSVEDAGAGNTIYF
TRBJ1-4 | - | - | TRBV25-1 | TGTGCCAGCAGTGAACAGGGCGGGGATGAAAAACTGTTTTTT | CASSEQGGDEKLFF
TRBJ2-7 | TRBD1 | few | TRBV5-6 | TGTGCCAGCAGCTTGGGACAGGGGGCGCGGGAGCAGTACTTC | CASSLGQGAREQYF
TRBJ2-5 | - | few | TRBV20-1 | TGCAGTGCAACGAGAAATCAAGAGACCCAGTACTTC | CSATRNQETQYF
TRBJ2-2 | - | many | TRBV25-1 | TGTGCCAGCAGTCGAATCCACAGGGCGGAGCTGTTTTTT | CASSRIHRAELFF
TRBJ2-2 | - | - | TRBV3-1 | TGTGCCTTACAAGACCTTTCCGGGGAGCTGTTTTTT | CALQDLSGELFF
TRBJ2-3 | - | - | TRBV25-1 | TGTGCCAGCAGCCCGACGGGGGCAAACACAGATACGCAGTATTTT | CASSPTGANTDTQYF
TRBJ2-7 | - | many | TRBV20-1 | TGCAGTGCTAGCCGGGTGTACGAGCAGTACTTC | CSASRVYEQYF
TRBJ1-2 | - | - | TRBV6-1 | TGTGCCAGCCTTTTCGGGGGAAACTATGGCTACACCTTC | CASLFGGNYGYTF
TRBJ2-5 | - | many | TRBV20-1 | TGCAGTGCTAGAGATGGTGACAGAGGGAAGACCCAGTACTTC | CSARDGDRGKTQYF
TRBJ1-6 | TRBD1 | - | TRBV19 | TGTGCCAGTAGTAGAGCCCCAGGGGGGACCCTCCACTTT | CASSRAPGGTLHF
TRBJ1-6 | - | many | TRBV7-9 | TGTGCCAGCAGCCCCGAGGCCTTCCGGCGTTCACCCCTCCACTTT | CASSPEAFRRSPLHF
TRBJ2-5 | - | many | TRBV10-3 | TGTGCCAGCGGCGGTGGGGGCCGGGAGACCCAGTACTTC | CASGGGGRETQYF
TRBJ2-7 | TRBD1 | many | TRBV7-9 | TGTGCCAGCAGGACAGGGGGGTACGAGCAGTACTTC | CASRTGGYEQYF
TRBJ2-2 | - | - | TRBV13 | TGTGCCAGCACCTTGAGAGGCGGGACCGGGGAGCTGTTTTTT | CASTLRGGTGELFF
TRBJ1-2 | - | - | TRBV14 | TGTGCCAGCAGTCAAGGCGGTGTGGGCTACACCTTC | CASSQGGVGYTF
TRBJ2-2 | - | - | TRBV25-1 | TGTGCCAGCACCACTACCGGGGCCGTCGGGGAGCTGCTTTTT | CASTTTGAVGELLF
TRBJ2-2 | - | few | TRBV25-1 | TGTGCCAGCAGCCAATGGGCAGGGGTAGCCGGGGAGCTGTTTTTT | CASSQWAGVAGELFF
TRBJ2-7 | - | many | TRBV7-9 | TGTGCCAGCAGCTTAGTCTCTGCGCTAGCCTCCTACGAGCAGTACTTC | CASSLVSALASYEQYF
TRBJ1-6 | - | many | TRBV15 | TGTGCCACCAGCAGGGGAACCTCGAAGGTGCTGAATTCACCCCTCCACTTT | CATSRGTSKVLNSPLHF
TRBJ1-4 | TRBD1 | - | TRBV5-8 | TGTGCCAGCAGCTCGAAGACAGGGGGCGTTGATGAAAAACTGTTTTTT | CASSSKTGGVDEKLFF
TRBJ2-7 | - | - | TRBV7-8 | TGTGCCAGCAGCCCACTTACCGGGTTAGCCTACGAGCAGTACTTC | CASSPLTGLAYEQYF
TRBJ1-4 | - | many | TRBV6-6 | TGTGCCAGCAGTTACCAGGGCAAACTGTTTTTT | CASSYQGKLFF
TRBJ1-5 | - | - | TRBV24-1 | TGTGCCACCAGTGACCCAGGGACACTTAGCAATCAGCCCCAGCATTTT | CATSDPGTLSNQPQHF